A selection of T cell receptor beta chains follows, all from one sample in a study of identical twins. MiXCR was run by TCRdb on the 5' RACE reads, yielding one entry per CDR3 protein. The data show some 790,000 distinct CDR3 sequences, about 20% seen once. These data were likewise used in another study, on T cells expressing NK-cell markers.

Sequencing was carried out using PBMCs. The receptors come from a woman under 30 in good health. Both conserved end residues are part of each CDR3. A D gene is named only where the DNA matches it firmly. Rows may omit the clone size; those that give it use once, few, many or a size class.

size: NA
D: NA
J: TRBJ2-1
V: TRBV7-8
CDR3: CASSLILRVSSYNEQFF
DNA: TGTGCCAGCAGCTTAATTCTTCGTGTAAGCTCCTACAATGAGCAGTTCTTC

size: few
D: NA
J: TRBJ2-1
V: TRBV29-1
CDR3: CGQATNSYNEQFF
DNA: TGCGGGCAGGCTACCAACTCCTACAATGAGCAGTTCTTC

size: NA
D: NA
J: TRBJ2-7
V: TRBV15
CDR3: CATSRESRFRGEQYF
DNA: TGTGCCACCAGCAGAGAAAGCAGGTTCCGAGGCGAGCAGTACTTC

size: many
D: TRBD2
J: TRBJ2-1
V: TRBV5-6
CDR3: CASSLAAGGYNEQFF
DNA: TGTGCCAGCAGCTTGGCTGCGGGGGGCTACAATGAGCAGTTCTTC

size: few
D: NA
J: TRBJ1-2
V: TRBV6-1
CDR3: CASSSGGAGANYGYTF
DNA: TGTGCCAGCAGCTCCGGGGGGGCCGGAGCTAACTATGGCTACACCTTC

size: few
D: NA
J: TRBJ2-3
V: TRBV20-1
CDR3: CSASPINGDTQYF
DNA: TGCAGTGCTAGCCCTATCAACGGAGATACGCAGTATTTT

size: few
D: NA
J: TRBJ2-2
V: TRBV12-3/TRBV12-4
CDR3: CASRDLGDNTGELFF
DNA: TGTGCCAGCCGGGACCTTGGGGATAACACCGGGGAGCTGTTTTTT

size: once
D: NA
J: TRBJ2-5
V: TRBV10-3
CDR3: CAIRDMDRGTQYF
DNA: TGTGCCATCAGGGACATGGATAGAGGGACCCAGTACTTC

size: few
D: NA
J: TRBJ2-6
V: TRBV6-1
CDR3: CASSAQGAGANVLTF
DNA: TGTGCCAGCAGTGCACAGGGTGCTGGGGCCAACGTCCTGACTTTC

size: few
D: NA
J: TRBJ1-4
V: TRBV20-1
CDR3: CSARVGAGEKLFF
DNA: TGCAGTGCTAGAGTGGGAGCCGGGGAAAAACTGTTTTTT

size: NA
D: NA
J: TRBJ2-2
V: TRBV11-2
CDR3: CASSNWTGELFF
DNA: TGTGCCAGCAGTAATTGGACCGGGGAGCTGTTTTTT

size: NA
D: TRBD2
J: TRBJ2-3
V: TRBV6-1
CDR3: CASRRERGITDTQYF
DNA: TGTGCCAGCAGGCGCGAGCGGGGGATCACAGATACGCAGTATTTT

size: NA
D: NA
J: TRBJ1-3
V: TRBV4-2
CDR3: CASSQGSSSSTGNTIYF
DNA: TGTGCCAGCAGCCAAGGTTCCAGCTCTAGTACTGGAAACACCATATATTTT

size: few
D: TRBD2
J: TRBJ2-3
V: TRBV10-3
CDR3: CAISGRGGAGDTQYF
DNA: TGTGCCATCAGTGGACGGGGGGGGGCCGGAGATACGCAGTATTTT

size: NA
D: NA
J: TRBJ2-2
V: TRBV12-3/TRBV12-4
CDR3: CASGLAAGELFF
DNA: TGTGCCAGCGGACTCGCCGCCGGGGAGCTGTTTTTT

size: NA
D: NA
J: TRBJ2-5
V: TRBV20-1
CDR3: CSARDRQGRETQYF
DNA: TGCAGTGCTAGAGATCGGCAGGGACGAGAGACCCAGTACTTC

size: NA
D: NA
J: TRBJ2-3
V: TRBV20-1
CDR3: CSARDPPDTQYF
DNA: TGCAGTGCTAGAGATCCCCCAGATACGCAGTATTTT

size: few
D: NA
J: TRBJ1-6
V: TRBV5-1
CDR3: CASSLEPPNSPLHF
DNA: TGCGCCAGCAGCTTGGAGCCGCCGAATTCACCCCTCCACTTT

size: NA
D: TRBD2
J: TRBJ2-3
V: TRBV9
CDR3: CASSSPTSGTTDTQYF
DNA: TGTGCCAGCAGCTCACCGACTAGCGGGACCACAGATACGCAGTATTTT

size: NA
D: NA
J: TRBJ2-7
V: TRBV10-3
CDR3: CAISAQGGISYEQYF
DNA: TGTGCCATCAGTGCGCAGGGCGGAATCTCCTACGAGCAGTACTTC

size: NA
D: TRBD1
J: TRBJ1-5
V: TRBV6-1
CDR3: CASSRDRGTQPQHF
DNA: TGTGCCAGCAGCCGGGACAGGGGAACACAGCCCCAGCATTTT

size: many
D: NA
J: TRBJ2-5
V: TRBV7-9
CDR3: CASSLGTFRETQYF
DNA: TGTGCCAGCAGCTTAGGGACGTTCCGGGAGACCCAGTACTTC

size: NA
D: NA
J: TRBJ2-7
V: TRBV5-6
CDR3: CASSLASGDFSYEQYF
DNA: TGTGCCAGCAGCTTGGCCTCAGGGGACTTCTCCTACGAGCAGTACTTC

size: many
D: NA
J: TRBJ2-3
V: TRBV7-9
CDR3: CASSPTGSGTDTQYF
DNA: TGTGCCAGCAGCCCAACAGGGTCGGGCACAGATACGCAGTATTTT

size: few
D: NA
J: TRBJ2-7
V: TRBV9
CDR3: CASSYSPDLGGEQYF
DNA: TGTGCCAGCAGCTACTCCCCCGATCTCGGGGGCGAGCAGTACTTC

size: many
D: TRBD1
J: TRBJ2-7
V: TRBV20-1
CDR3: CSAGTDRVDEQYF
DNA: TGCAGTGCTGGAACGGACAGGGTGGACGAGCAGTACTTC

size: NA
D: TRBD2
J: TRBJ2-3
V: TRBV20-1
CDR3: CCAADPGLAVVTDTQYF
DNA: TGCTGTGCTGCTGACCCGGGACTAGCGGTTGTCACAGATACGCAGTATTTT

size: NA
D: NA
J: TRBJ2-7
V: TRBV9
CDR3: CASSVGVRSYEQYF
DNA: TGTGCCAGCAGCGTAGGAGTCCGGAGCTACGAGCAGTACTTC

size: few
D: NA
J: TRBJ2-7
V: TRBV5-1
CDR3: CASSLIGARGAEQYF
DNA: TGCGCCAGCAGCTTGATTGGGGCCAGGGGTGCCGAGCAGTACTTC

size: few
D: NA
J: TRBJ1-1
V: TRBV6-5
CDR3: CASSYGHSNTEAFF
DNA: TGTGCCAGCAGTTACGGACATTCGAACACTGAAGCTTTCTTT

size: NA
D: NA
J: TRBJ2-5
V: TRBV4-3
CDR3: CASSQDLSRPSYQETQYF
DNA: TGCGCCAGTAGCCAAGACCTCTCCAGGCCATCGTACCAAGAGACCCAGTACTTC

size: NA
D: NA
J: TRBJ2-6
V: TRBV3-1
CDR3: CASSQGWTGTSGANVLTF
DNA: TGTGCCAGCAGCCAAGGGTGGACCGGGACCTCTGGGGCCAACGTCCTGACTTTC

size: few
D: TRBD1
J: TRBJ2-1
V: TRBV25-1
CDR3: CASSEYLGQGAYNEQFF
DNA: TGTGCCAGCAGTGAATATCTCGGACAGGGGGCTTACAATGAGCAGTTCTTC

size: once
D: NA
J: TRBJ2-7
V: TRBV9
CDR3: CASSGSPAGSSYEQYF
DNA: TGTGCCAGCAGCGGTAGCCCGGCAGGGAGCTCCTACGAGCAGTACTTC

size: few
D: NA
J: TRBJ1-6
V: TRBV5-1
CDR3: CATKQDYNSPLHF
DNA: TGCGCCACTAAGCAGGATTATAATTCACCCCTCCACTTT

size: NA
D: NA
J: TRBJ2-3
V: TRBV6-1
CDR3: CASSVRDFRDTQYF
DNA: TGTGCCAGCAGTGTTCGGGACTTTAGGGATACGCAGTATTTT

size: many
D: NA
J: TRBJ1-1
V: TRBV12-3/TRBV12-4
CDR3: CASSLVSAEAFF
DNA: TGTGCCAGCAGTTTGGTCTCCGCTGAAGCTTTCTTT

size: NA
D: NA
J: TRBJ2-3
V: TRBV15
CDR3: CATGHRSTDTQYF
DNA: TGTGCCACTGGACACCGTAGCACAGATACGCAGTATTTT

size: few
D: TRBD1
J: TRBJ2-2
V: TRBV5-6
CDR3: CASSQDRGLGGELFF
DNA: TGTGCCAGCAGCCAGGACAGGGGATTAGGCGGGGAGCTGTTTTTT

size: NA
D: TRBD1
J: TRBJ2-7
V: TRBV2
CDR3: CATGGSEEQYF
DNA: TGTGCCACAGGGGGCTCGGAAGAGCAGTACTTC

size: few
D: TRBD1
J: TRBJ2-1
V: TRBV7-2
CDR3: CASSPGGQGWNEQFF
DNA: TGTGCCAGCAGCCCTGGGGGACAGGGTTGGAATGAGCAGTTCTTC

size: NA
D: NA
J: TRBJ2-1
V: TRBV12-3/TRBV12-4
CDR3: CASRPSPGIFSYNEQFF
DNA: TGTGCCAGCAGACCCAGCCCCGGGATTTTCTCGTACAATGAGCAGTTCTTC

size: many
D: TRBD1
J: TRBJ2-3
V: TRBV29-1
CDR3: CSTKLRDSPSTDTQYF
DNA: TGCAGCACGAAACTACGGGACAGCCCTAGCACAGATACGCAGTATTTT

size: NA
D: TRBD1
J: TRBJ2-5
V: TRBV3-1
CDR3: CASRYGTGNPRWETQYF
DNA: TGTGCCAGCAGATACGGGACAGGGAACCCAAGATGGGAGACCCAGTACTTC

size: NA
D: NA
J: TRBJ1-2
V: TRBV2
CDR3: CASRRDLGNYGYTF
DNA: TGTGCCAGCAGACGGGACCTAGGGAACTATGGCTACACCTTC

size: NA
D: TRBD1
J: TRBJ2-7
V: TRBV11-2
CDR3: CASSPGQGAIDEQYF
DNA: TGTGCCAGCAGCCCAGGACAGGGGGCCATCGACGAGCAGTACTTC

size: NA
D: NA
J: TRBJ2-5
V: TRBV5-1
CDR3: CASSLNRLVGETQYF
DNA: TGCGCCAGCAGCTTGAACCGACTAGTAGGGGAGACCCAGTACTTC

size: NA
D: TRBD2
J: TRBJ2-3
V: TRBV6-1
CDR3: CASSRLAVFSDTQYF
DNA: TGTGCCAGCAGCCGACTAGCGGTATTTTCAGATACGCAGTATTTT

size: NA
D: NA
J: TRBJ1-2
V: TRBV9
CDR3: CASSVSAGQGYGYTF
DNA: TGTGCCAGCAGCGTAAGTGCGGGGCAGGGCTATGGCTACACCTTC

size: NA
D: NA
J: TRBJ1-3
V: TRBV12-3/TRBV12-4
CDR3: CANLVWAGNTIYF
DNA: TGTGCCAACCTCGTATGGGCGGGAAACACCATATATTTT

size: few
D: NA
J: TRBJ2-1
V: TRBV18
CDR3: CASSQWNRPSLSYNEQFF
DNA: TGTGCCAGCTCACAATGGAACAGACCGAGCCTCTCCTACAATGAGCAGTTCTTC

size: NA
D: NA
J: TRBJ1-1
V: TRBV7-2
CDR3: CASSLVGGSTEAFF
DNA: TGTGCCAGCAGCTTAGTCGGGGGATCCACTGAAGCTTTCTTT

size: few
D: NA
J: TRBJ1-6
V: TRBV6-1
CDR3: CASSLDRTSHSPLHF
DNA: TGTGCCAGCAGTCTGGACAGAACCTCTCATTCACCCCTCCACTTT

size: NA
D: NA
J: TRBJ2-7
V: TRBV7-3
CDR3: CASSQLLGHEQYF
DNA: TGTGCCAGCAGCCAACTACTCGGGCACGAGCAGTACTTC

size: few
D: NA
J: TRBJ2-1
V: TRBV12-3/TRBV12-4
CDR3: CASRFRGSSYNEQFF
DNA: TGTGCCAGCAGATTCCGGGGGAGCTCCTACAATGAGCAGTTCTTC

size: many
D: NA
J: TRBJ2-7
V: TRBV12-3/TRBV12-4
CDR3: CASSRTGETTYEQYF
DNA: TGTGCCAGCAGCAGGACGGGGGAAACAACCTACGAGCAGTACTTC

size: few
D: NA
J: TRBJ2-5
V: TRBV18
CDR3: CASSQPGITETQYF
DNA: TGTGCCAGCTCACAACCGGGCATTACGGAGACCCAGTACTTC

size: NA
D: NA
J: TRBJ1-2
V: TRBV29-1
CDR3: CSVDPRDIYGYTF
DNA: TGCAGCGTGGACCCTCGGGACATCTATGGCTACACCTTC

size: few
D: TRBD2
J: TRBJ2-1
V: TRBV27
CDR3: CASSTSGVRYEQFF
DNA: TGTGCCAGCAGTACTAGCGGGGTACGCTATGAGCAGTTCTTC

size: NA
D: NA
J: TRBJ1-2
V: TRBV12-3/TRBV12-4
CDR3: CATTKINGLIGYTF
DNA: TGTGCCACTACGAAAATAAACGGGCTGATCGGCTACACCTTC